One and the same sample provided the 3 T cell receptor beta chains below, sequenced in a study of memory CD4+ T cells and cytomegalovirus serostatus (dated by TCRdb to the late 2010s). Library creation used the immunoSEQ multiplex PCR assay. As stored in TCRdb, this immuneACCESS dataset retains in-frame rearrangements with V and J assigned. A fraction of the clones does not appear; measured against another copy, unresolved V genes explain less than half of the discrepancy, and the remainder lacks a known reason. In all, the sample holds over 45,000 clones, and 82% of those were seen once. Of the sample, approximately 0.44% is held by the ten largest clones. A FACSAria II was used to sort memory CD4+ T cells, defined as single viable CD3+CD4+CD8-CD45RO+ cells. Sequenced input: memory CD4+ T cells from blood. Receptors originate from an adult in good health and CMV-seronegative.

V gene TRBV19 combines with J gene TRBJ1-2; D possibly corresponds to TRBD1 (5 bases). V shed 6 bases and J shed 5 bases, with 13 bases lying between them. Germline V lookup: CDR1 LNHDA, CDR2 SQIVND (reference sequence). The CDR3 is 13 amino acids. The CDR3 DNA reads as TGTGCCAGTAGGAGGGGAGGGCTGTATGGCTACACCTTC. Protein sequence: CASRRGGLYGYTF.

The chain has TRBV20-1 and TRBJ1-2; D remains unclear. The CDR3 length is 10 residues. V was cut by 0 bases and J by 8 bases, with 4 bases left in between. Germline-derived CDR1 and CDR2 are DFQATT and SNEGSKA (reference sequence). The CDR3 nucleotides read TGCAGTGCTAGAGATGGGGGCTACACCTTC. It encodes CSARDGGYTF.

The chain joins TRBV5-1 to TRBJ2-3; perhaps TRBD2 as D (7 bases). V was pared by 4 bases and J by 1 base, with 16 bases between. Germline V gene sequence: CDR1 SGHRS, CDR2 YFSETQ. The CDR3 is made up of 16 amino acids. The CDR3: CASSLVAGARTDTQYF. CDR3 DNA: TGCGCCAGCAGCCTCGTCGCGGGGGCGCGCACAGATACGCAGTATTTT.